This entry lists 20 T cell receptor beta chains sequenced from one sample in a study of molecular identifiers for immune sequencing clone quantification. MiXCR was run by TCRdb on the PCR reads, yielding one entry per CDR3 protein. The sample includes about 40,000 distinct CDR3 sequences, less than 20% of them seen just once. The sample consisted of naive CD8+ T cells from blood, with Jurkat cell RNA spiked in. The subset denotes: FACS-sorted CD8+CD4-CCR7+CD45RA+ naive T cells. The receptor source for this set is a human donor in good health. Some libraries in this study had Jurkat cell RNA spiked in.

Comments on this clonotype: A junction boundary mismatches the germline segment, possibly from a read error. The rearrangement links TRBV27 to TRBJ2-7; 9 positions agree with TRBD1. CDR1 MNHEY and CDR2 SMNVEV come from the germline V gene (reference sequence). This CDR3 contains 16 residues. CDR3 region: CANSDRGSGRSYEQYF. In nucleotides, the CDR3 is TGTGCCAACAGTGACAGGGGGTCGGGAAGATCCTACGAGCAGTACTTC.

This clonotype was recorded at least ten times. The chain joins TRBV9 to TRBJ2-7, with no clear D. Germline CDR1 SGDLS, CDR2 YYNGEE. CDR3 length: 13 amino acids. The V gene lost 0 bases and the J gene lost 2 bases, with 6 bases spanning the gap. The chain's CDR3 is CASSVGSPYEQYF. For the CDR3, the DNA is TGTGCCAGCAGCGTAGGGAGTCCCTACGAGCAGTACTTC.

There are many counts of this clonotype. The chain carries TRBV11-2 and TRBJ1-2, with 7 bases matching TRBD1. CDR3 size: 14 residues. The junction had 4 bases not matched to a gene; V was cut back by 4 bases and J by 2 bases. CDR1 and CDR2 (germline): SGHAT, FQNNGV. The CDR3, as DNA: TGTGCCAGCAGCTGGGAACAGGGGAACTATGGCTACACCTTC. Encoded protein: CASSWEQGNYGYTF.

The chain carries TRBV7-8 and TRBJ2-7, with 9 bases aligning to TRBD1. Germline CDR1 SGHVS, CDR2 FQNEAQ. The CDR3 is made up of 14 amino acids. Germline trimming cut 3 bases from V and 4 bases from J; bases unmatched to any gene: 4. CDR3 region: CASSFRDRAYEQYF. Here the CDR3 DNA reads TGTGCCAGCAGCTTCCGGGACAGGGCTTACGAGCAGTACTTC.

The chain is built from TRBV19 and TRBJ2-7, with D perhaps matching TRBD2 (5 bases). The CDR3 spans 13 residues. Trimming stripped 3 bases from V and 7 bases from J, with 13 bases between. In germline, CDR1 is LNHDA, CDR2 SQIVND (reference sequence). As DNA, the CDR3 is TGTGCCAGTAGTATGACTCCAAGAGGGGAGCAGTACTTC. As protein: CASSMTPRGEQYF.

This chain joins TRBV13 and TRBJ2-7, with 7 positions matching TRBD1. Germline CDR1 is PRHDT and CDR2 is FYEKMQ (reference sequence). The CDR3 is made up of 16 amino acids. Trimming took 5 bases from V and 1 from J; bases not matched to a gene: 11. CDR3 nucleotides: TGTGCCAGCAGCCTAGCCTCGACAGGGCAGTCCTACGAGCAGTACTTC. Translation: CASSLASTGQSYEQYF.

In its sample, this clonotype was seen many times. The chain combines TRBV9 with TRBJ2-7; 8 bases map to TRBD2. CDR1 is SGDLS, CDR2 YYNGEE, per germline. After removal of 0 bases from V and 2 bases from J, the junction contained 4 bases not matched to a gene. The CDR3 extends over 15 amino acids. CDR3 in DNA: TGTGCCAGCAGCGTAGAAGCGGGGGCTACCTACGAGCAGTACTTC. This translates into CASSVEAGATYEQYF.

As for this clonotype: Given a much more abundant clone one base away, this may be a read error. CDR3 nucleotides: TGCAGTGCTAGTTCGACAGGGACCTACGAGCAGTACTTC. Its translation: CSASSTGTYEQYF. This rearrangement joins TRBV20-1 to TRBJ2-7; 7 bases are a match to TRBD1. J was trimmed by 2 bases and V by 3 bases; bases with no gene match: 4. CDR1 is DFQATT, CDR2 SNEGSKA, per germline (reference sequence). The CDR3 has 13 amino acids.

This clonotype was recorded many times. The genes are TRBV28 and TRBJ1-5; 8 bases match TRBD1. V was clipped by 5 bases and J by 6 bases; unmatched bases: 6. Germline V lookup: CDR1 MDHEN, CDR2 SYDVKM. The CDR3 is 14 residues long. CDR3 amino acids: CASSPRTGTQPQHF. The CDR3, as DNA: TGTGCCAGCAGTCCCCGGACAGGGACTCAGCCCCAGCATTTT.

This clonotype was recorded many times. The chain employs TRBV20-1 and TRBJ2-3; 11 bases are shared with TRBD2. Germline values: CDR1 DFQATT, CDR2 SNEGSKA (reference sequence). V was pared by 5 bases and J by 2 bases, with 3 bases of the junction left unmatched. The CDR3 extends over 14 amino acids. The CDR3 sequence is CSAPGLADTDTQYF. The CDR3 DNA reads TGCAGTGCTCCGGGACTAGCGGACACAGATACGCAGTATTTT.

In regard to this clonotype: This may come from a read error, since a much larger clone is one base off. This sequence joins TRBV7-9 and TRBJ2-1; D gene uncertain. The CDR3 runs 14 residues. Germline V gene lookup returns CDR1 SEHNR and CDR2 FQNEAQ (reference sequence). The CDR3 coding sequence is TGTGCCAGCAGCTTAGCGCAACCGAACAATGAGCAGTCCTTC. Protein sequence: CASSLAQPNNEQSF.

In regard to this clonotype: One end of the junction does not line up with germline, which may come from a read error. The chain has TRBV12-3 or TRBV12-4 and TRBJ2-1; TRBD1 might be the D (5 bases). The CDR3 is made up of 14 amino acids. The CDR3 spells CASSLYNGADEQFF. In DNA, the CDR3 is TGTGCCAGCAGTTTGTATAATGGGGCGGATGAACAGTTCTTC.

The chain recombines TRBV2 with TRBJ2-3, with 7 positions matching TRBD2. Germline CDR1 reads SNHLY; CDR2 reads FYNNEI. V lost 6 bases and J lost 3; bases outside the gene matches: 12. CDR3 length: 16 amino acids. The CDR3 spells CASRVVHFSGTDTQYF. The CDR3 DNA is TGTGCCAGCAGGGTGGTTCACTTTAGCGGGACAGATACGCAGTATTTT.

As regards this clonotype: This could be a read error, since a much larger clone is one nucleotide away. The J gene is TRBJ1-5, the V gene TRBV18, with a weak D call TRBD1 (6 bases). V shed 5 bases and J shed 5 bases, with 25 bases lying between them. Germline CDR1 reads KGHSH; CDR2 reads LQKENI. This CDR3 contains 18 residues. CDR3 nucleotide sequence: TGTGCCAGCTCAGCCATAGGGGGACATAGAGGATCCGATCAGCCCCAGCATTTT. Translation: CASSAIGGHRGSDQPQHF.

This clonotype was found a few times. Compared with germline, one end of the junction differs, possibly owing to a read error. The gene calls are TRBV18 and TRBJ2-7; 9 positions match TRBD1. Germline lookup yields CDR1 KGHSH and CDR2 LQKENI. The CDR3 sequence is 14 residues long. The CDR3 spells CASSHRGLPYERYF. CDR3 bases: TGTGCCAGCTCTCACAGGGGGCTTCCTTACGAGCGGTACTTC.

This clonotype has ten or more counts. This chain uses TRBV7-9 with TRBJ1-1; D is unresolved. The V end was cut by 6 bases, the J end by 1 base, with 9 bases between. CDR1 is SEHNR and CDR2 is FQNEAQ in the germline V gene (reference sequence). The CDR3 is 13 amino acids. The CDR3 sequence: CASRPTGNTEAFF. CDR3 bases: TGTGCCAGCAGACCTACGGGGAACACTGAAGCTTTCTTT. Complete variable domain (other parts from reference TRBV7-9 and TRBJ1-1): DTGVSQNPRHKITKRGQNVTFRCDPISEHNRLYWYRQTLGQGPEFLTYFQNEAQLEKSRLLSDRFSAERPKGSFSTLEIQRTEQGDSAMYLCASRPTGNTEAFFGQGTRLTVV.

Points on this clonotype: A much more abundant neighbour one base away suggests this may be a read error. V usage is TRBV7-8 and J usage is TRBJ2-1; D is unclear. Deletions cut 5 bases from V and 11 bases from J, with 13 bases between. The CDR3 covers 12 residues. Germline V gene data show CDR1 as SGHVS and CDR2 as FQNEAQ. CDR3 sequence: CASSLGLNKQFF. The DNA for the CDR3 is TGTGCCAGCAGCCTAGGCTTAAATAAGCAGTTCTTC.

At least ten counts were recorded for this clonotype. This chain uses TRBV20-1 with TRBJ2-1, with TRBD2 identical over 7 bases. V was pared by 0 bases and J by 8 bases, with 10 bases of the junction left unmatched. CDR3 length equals 15 residues. Germline values: CDR1 DFQATT, CDR2 SNEGSKA (reference sequence). CDR3 nucleotides: TGCAGTGCTAGAGATCTCGGCGGGAGTGCTGATGAGCAGTTCTTC. Its translation is CSARDLGGSADEQFF.

For this clonotype: Being one base from a much bigger clone, this may be a read error. The chain joins TRBV27 to TRBJ2-7; D might be TRBD1 (6 bases). Germline CDR1 is MNHEY and CDR2 is SMNVEV (reference sequence). CDR3 size: 15 residues. The V end lost 5 bases, the J end lost 3 bases, and 17 bases lay between the germline ends. The CDR3 DNA is TGTGCCAGCAGTCTTGCTCCTGGGGACATCTACGAGCAGTACTTC. It specifies CASSLAPGDIYEQYF.

This clonotype was seen repeatedly, ten times or more. This rearrangement joins TRBV9 to TRBJ2-1, with unresolved D. The germline V and J ends were trimmed by 0 bases and 6 bases, with 4 bases remaining between them. CDR1 and CDR2 (germline): SGDLS, YYNGEE. CDR3 size: 12 residues. The CDR3 sequence is CASSVVSNEQFF. The CDR3 nucleotides are TGTGCCAGCAGCGTAGTTTCCAATGAGCAGTTCTTC.